The present T cell receptor (beta chain) was sequenced within a study of metastatic and nonmetastatic thyroid tumors. Study overall: Blood and tumor or nodule tissue repertoires from malignant and benign thyroid patients were compared. General observations from the study: According to reports, the diversity of TCR beta was significantly higher in malignant thyroid tumors than in benign nodules, and this held in both blood and tumor samples.

CDR3 length: 15 residues. In germline, CDR1 is MRHNA, CDR2 SNTAGT. With 6 bases clipped from V and 4 bases from J, the junction kept 8 bases outside the gene matches. All patients reached thyroid surgery having received no treatment beforehand. As originally analysed: Construction of a distant-metastasis classifier for papillary thyroid cancer relied on CDR3 differences across clinicopathological groups. TCRdb reanalyzed the PCR reads with MiXCR. Clone size and V and J calls follow TCRdb, not the original study. The profile covers roughly 30,000 clones, with over 15% appearing a single time and roughly a tenth taken by the ten largest. This clone was observed many times. Its antigen is still unknown.

This clonotype was obtained from a female donor with papillary thyroid cancer or a benign thyroid nodule (not recorded which). Some clones in this sample may be carry-over from other donors' samples. The chain links TRBV6-4 to TRBJ2-3, with 9 bases lining up with TRBD2. Source material: blood. CDR3 sequence: CASSPAGGGADTQYF. The DNA for the CDR3 is TGTGCCAGCAGCCCAGCGGGAGGAGGCGCAGATACGCAGTATTTT.